Listed here are 12 T cell receptor beta chains from one sample, sequenced in a study of radiotherapy plus CTLA-4 blockade in lung cancer. Here immunoSEQ multiplex PCR was the method, and the copy in TCRdb shows in-frame clones only, minus some. Of some 92,000 clones in the sample, around 86% were seen once. The specimen comprised peripheral blood, sampled from a patient treated with radiotherapy plus ipilimumab. The source is a human donor with non-small cell lung cancer who had a partial response to radiotherapy plus ipilimumab.

The chain joins TRBV11-2 to TRBJ2-2; TRBD1 agrees at 7 bases. Germline CDR1 SGHAT, CDR2 FQNNGV. After removal of 5 bases from V and 4 bases from J, the junction contained 10 bases not matched to a gene. The CDR3 length is 16 residues. This CDR3 is CASSPRDRDFTGELFF. CDR3 nucleotides: TGTGCCAGCAGCCCCCGGGACAGAGACTTCACCGGGGAGCTGTTTTTT.

V is TRBV5-1 and J is TRBJ1-6, with 8 nucleotides matching TRBD1. Germline trimming cut 4 bases from V and 8 bases from J; bases unmatched to any gene: 5. The CDR3 totals 14 residues. CDR1 is SGHRS, CDR2 YFSETQ, per germline. The CDR3 region has the DNA TGCGCCAGCAGCGTCTTGGACAGGGATTCACCCCTCCACTTT. Amino acid sequence: CASSVLDRDSPLHF.

This chain uses TRBV6-1 with TRBJ2-3, with no clear D. Trimming stripped 2 bases from V and 0 bases from J, with 6 bases between. This CDR3 region has 14 residues. The germline V gene encodes CDR1 MNHNS and CDR2 SASEGT. The CDR3 nucleotides read TGTGCCAGCAGTGAAACCACTAGCACAGATACGCAGTATTTT. This translates into CASSETTSTDTQYF.

This sequence joins TRBV27 and TRBJ2-1; 9 positions match TRBD1. Germline CDR1 and CDR2: MNHEY and SMNVEV (reference sequence). There are 16 residues in the CDR3. Trimming at V came to 0 bases and at J to 5 bases, leaving 5 bases not matched to a gene. CDR3 DNA: TGTGCCAGCAGTTTATCGACCGGGACAGGGAACAATGAGCAGTTCTTC. It encodes CASSLSTGTGNNEQFF.

The CDR3 spells CAWSAGRGTEAFF. CDR3 bases: TGTGCCTGGAGTGCTGGGAGAGGCACTGAAGCTTTCTTT. The rearrangement links TRBV30 to TRBJ1-1; D is uncertain. V dropped 1 base and J dropped 4 bases, with 10 bases sitting between them. Germline assignment: CDR1 GTSNPN and CDR2 SVGIG (reference sequence). The CDR3 loop spans 13 amino acids.

The chain uses TRBV6-6 and TRBJ2-7, with TRBD2 identical over 12 bases. Germline CDR1 and CDR2: MNHNY and SVGAGI (reference sequence). The CDR3 loop spans 14 amino acids. Trimming at V came to 6 bases and at J to 6 bases, leaving 6 bases not matched to a gene. The CDR3, as DNA: TGTGCCAGCAGGAGACTAGCGGGAGATGGCGAGCAGTACTTC. The encoded protein is CASRRLAGDGEQYF.

V usage is TRBV18 and J usage is TRBJ1-3; no firm D call. The V and J ends lost 2 bases and 0 bases respectively, with 11 bases between them. CDR3 length: 16 amino acids. Germline V gives CDR1 KGHSH, CDR2 LQKENI. The CDR3 DNA is TGTGCCAGCTCACCAATGGGAGCCAACTCTGGAAACACCATATATTTT. As protein: CASSPMGANSGNTIYF.

V is TRBV29-1 and J is TRBJ2-7, with 9 bases aligning to TRBD1. CDR3 length equals 14 residues. Trimming took 6 bases from V and 5 from J; bases not matched to a gene: 11. Germline V gene data show CDR1 as SQVTM and CDR2 as ANQGSEA. The CDR3 loop is CSVGGTGLTHEQYF. The CDR3 region has the DNA TGCAGCGTCGGAGGGACAGGGCTGACCCACGAGCAGTACTTC.

The V call is TRBV28, the J call TRBJ2-2; possibly TRBD2 for D (6 bases). Trimming cost V 7 bases and J 3 bases, with 12 bases left between them. CDR3 size: 14 residues. The germline CDR1 and CDR2 sequences are MDHEN and SYDVKM. CDR3 in amino acids: CASTSPSDTGELFF. CDR3 DNA: TGTGCCAGCACCTCCCCTAGCGACACCGGGGAGCTGTTTTTT.

The genes are TRBV27 and TRBJ2-7; 11 bases are a match to TRBD1. V lost 6 bases to trimming and J lost 3 bases; unmatched junction nucleotides: 1. CDR1 is MNHEY and CDR2 is SMNVEV in the germline V gene (reference sequence). CDR3 size: 13 residues. For the CDR3, the DNA is TGTGCCAGCAGGGGGACAGGGGGCTACGAGCAGTACTTC. Translation: CASRGTGGYEQYF.

V and J are TRBV10-3 and TRBJ2-5, with D hard to call. The germline V gene has CDR1 ENHRY and CDR2 SYGVKD. V was clipped by 3 bases and J by 2 bases, with 10 bases between them. The CDR3 extends over 14 amino acids. This CDR3 is CAISDYSRQETQYF. CDR3 DNA: TGTGCCATCAGTGACTACTCTAGGCAAGAGACCCAGTACTTC.

The chain combines TRBV6-5 with TRBJ2-3; D not resolved. V was pared by 2 bases and J by 5 bases, with 11 bases between. This CDR3 has 14 residues. CDR1 and CDR2 (germline): MNHEY, SVGAGI. The CDR3 sequence: CASSYMRERDTQYF. CDR3 nucleotides: TGTGCCAGCAGTTACATGAGAGAGAGAGATACGCAGTATTTT.